The rows below give T cell receptor beta chains drawn from one sample of a study of blood T cells in healthy people across ages. TCRdb analysed the 5' RACE reads with MiXCR anew, one entry per CDR3 protein. The sample carries 1.5 million to 2 million distinct CDR3 sequences, approximately 40% recorded once. The source material was blood. The receptors shown here come from a human donor in good health. The CDR3 runs from the conserved cysteine through the conserved F or W. A D gene is named only where the DNA matches it firmly. Not all rows give a size; the values are once, few, many and, for expanded clones, a class.

J gene | V gene | D gene | clone size | CDR3 length | CDR3 protein | CDR3 DNA
TRBJ1-3 | TRBV3-1 | . | . | 15 | CASSHRFSSGNTIYF | TGTGCCAGCAGCCATAGGTTTAGCTCTGGAAACACCATATATTTT
TRBJ2-3 | TRBV29-1 | TRBD2 | . | 12 | CSVTSGPDTQYF | TGCAGCGTGACTAGCGGGCCAGATACGCAGTATTTT
TRBJ2-3 | TRBV9 | . | few | 14 | CASSVVQGADTQYF | TGTGCCAGCAGCGTTGTTCAGGGAGCAGATACGCAGTATTTT
TRBJ1-4 | TRBV6-6 | TRBD1 | . | 17 | CASSRQQGAGNNEKLFF | TGTGCCAGCAGCCGTCAACAGGGGGCGGGTAATAATGAAAAACTGTTTTTT
TRBJ1-4 | TRBV7-3 | . | few | 16 | CASSFVIRRYNEKLFF | TGTGCCAGCAGCTTCGTTATTCGGCGGTATAATGAAAAACTGTTTTTT
TRBJ2-1 | TRBV5-1 | . | . | 15 | CASSLMGPQANEQFF | TGCGCCAGCAGCTTAATGGGGCCACAAGCTAATGAGCAGTTCTTC
TRBJ1-1 | TRBV5-6 | TRBD1 | . | 15 | CASSLVGTGSTEAFF | TGTGCCAGCAGCTTGGTTGGGACAGGGTCCACTGAAGCTTTCTTT
TRBJ2-7 | TRBV7-6 | . | few | 14 | CASSFTDNTYEQYF | TGTGCCAGCAGTTTCACCGACAACACCTACGAGCAGTACTTC
TRBJ2-1 | TRBV3-1 | . | . | 17 | CASSQDRGVGAYNEQFF | TGTGCCAGCAGCCAAGATCGGGGAGTTGGCGCCTACAATGAGCAGTTCTTC
TRBJ1-1 | TRBV30 | . | once | 13 | CAWSVSENTEAFF | TGTGCCTGGAGTGTAAGCGAGAACACTGAAGCTTTCTTT
TRBJ1-2 | TRBV6-4 | . | few | 15 | CASSPTGGRGYGYTF | TGTGCCAGCAGCCCCACCGGGGGGCGAGGGTATGGCTACACCTTC
TRBJ1-5 | TRBV4-3 | . | . | 15 | CASSRLLDSNQPQHF | TGCGCCAGCAGCCGGCTCCTTGATAGCAATCAGCCCCAGCATTTT
TRBJ2-1 | TRBV20-1 | . | . | 11 | CSARRQGEQFF | TGCAGTGCTAGACGGCAGGGCGAGCAGTTCTTC
TRBJ1-1 | TRBV3-1 | TRBD1 | . | 13 | CAGSQGAYTEAFF | TGTGCCGGCAGCCAGGGGGCTTACACTGAAGCTTTCTTT
TRBJ2-2 | TRBV12-3/TRBV12-4 | . | . | 13 | CASKDSNTGELFF | TGTGCCAGCAAGGACAGCAACACCGGGGAGCTGTTTTTT
TRBJ1-5 | TRBV20-1 | . | . | 17 | CSARGPGSAISNQPQHF | TGCAGTGCTAGGGGCCCGGGCAGTGCTATTAGCAATCAGCCCCAGCATTTT
TRBJ2-6 | TRBV3-1 | . | . | 15 | CVSSRDFTGANVLTF | TGTGTCAGCAGCCGGGATTTCACTGGGGCCAACGTCCTGACTTTC
TRBJ1-5 | TRBV6-2/TRBV6-3 | . | . | 18 | CASSAGTPTPYSNQPQHF | TGTGCCAGCAGCGCTGGGACACCGACACCATATAGCAATCAGCCCCAGCATTTT
TRBJ1-1 | TRBV15 | TRBD1 | few | 16 | CATSRPVRDRDTEAFF | TGTGCCACCAGCAGACCGGTCCGGGACAGAGACACTGAAGCTTTCTTT
TRBJ1-4 | TRBV2 | . | . | 13 | CASRDRNNEKLFF | TGTGCCAGCCGTGACAGAAATAATGAAAAACTGTTTTTT
TRBJ2-3 | TRBV29-1 | . | many | 13 | CSVYLPLTDTQYF | TGCAGCGTTTACCTCCCCCTAACAGATACGCAGTATTTT
TRBJ2-2 | TRBV4-3 | . | few | 14 | CASSQDFAIGELFF | TGCGCCAGCAGCCAAGATTTTGCAATCGGGGAGCTGTTTTTT
TRBJ2-5 | TRBV20-1 | TRBD2 | . | 15 | CSAARLAGDQETQYF | TGCAGTGCTGCCAGACTAGCGGGGGACCAAGAGACCCAGTACTTC
TRBJ1-5 | TRBV27 | . | . | 11 | CASGSGEPQHF | TGTGCCAGCGGAAGTGGGGAGCCCCAGCATTTT
TRBJ2-1 | TRBV6-2/TRBV6-3 | . | . | 15 | CASSYMLLEYNEQFF | TGTGCCAGCAGTTACATGCTACTAGAGTACAATGAGCAGTTCTTC
TRBJ1-2 | TRBV20-1 | . | . | 12 | CIAKDRMRGYTF | TGCATTGCTAAGGACCGGATGAGGGGCTACACCTTC
TRBJ2-4 | TRBV4-1 | TRBD2 | few | 15 | CASSHPGTRENIQYF | TGCGCCAGCAGCCATCCCGGGACTAGGGAAAACATTCAGTACTTC
TRBJ2-1 | TRBV27 | . | . | 15 | CAGRHRHIETNEQFF | TGTGCCGGCCGCCACAGGCACATTGAAACCAATGAGCAGTTCTTC
TRBJ2-1 | TRBV29-1 | . | many | 11 | CSVVPDNEQFF | TGCAGCGTTGTACCCGACAATGAGCAGTTCTTC
TRBJ2-3 | TRBV10-3 | . | . | 13 | CAVWSSSTDTQYF | TGTGCCGTATGGTCCTCGAGCACAGATACGCAGTATTTT
TRBJ1-2 | TRBV11-2 | TRBD1 | once | 15 | CASSRHVQGADGYTF | TGTGCCAGCAGCCGCCATGTTCAGGGGGCGGATGGCTACACCTTC
TRBJ1-1 | TRBV7-6 | . | . | 15 | CASSSTNAMNTEAFF | TGTGCCAGCAGCTCGACGAACGCCATGAACACTGAAGCTTTCTTT
TRBJ2-7 | TRBV5-6 | . | few | 13 | CASSLMGDYEQYF | TGTGCCAGCAGCTTGATGGGGGACTACGAGCAGTACTTC
TRBJ2-7 | TRBV9 | TRBD1 | few | 15 | CASSGRDRGLGEQYF | TGTGCCAGCAGCGGCCGGGACAGGGGCCTTGGGGAGCAGTACTTC
TRBJ2-5 | TRBV7-2 | . | . | 16 | CASSLGSWAGEETQYF | TGTGCCAGCAGCTTAGGATCATGGGCAGGGGAAGAGACCCAGTACTTC
TRBJ2-3 | TRBV7-8 | TRBD2 | once | 15 | CASRPKRGVRDTQYF | TGTGCCAGCAGACCTAAGCGGGGAGTTAGAGATACGCAGTATTTT
TRBJ2-1 | TRBV4-2 | TRBD2 | . | 17 | CASSDRLRGYSYNEQFF | TGTGCCAGCAGCGACCGCCTGCGGGGGTACTCCTACAATGAGCAGTTCTTC
TRBJ2-5 | TRBV12-3/TRBV12-4 | . | few | 14 | CASTITGYQETQYF | TGTGCCAGCACCATAACTGGGTACCAAGAGACCCAGTACTTC
TRBJ2-5 | TRBV7-2 | . | many | 13 | CASSSRDQETQYF | TGTGCCAGCAGCTCCCGGGACCAAGAGACCCAGTACTTC
TRBJ1-2 | TRBV20-1 | . | once | 11 | CSAIWTDGYTF | TGCAGTGCTATTTGGACTGATGGCTACACCTTC
TRBJ2-3 | TRBV5-1 | TRBD2 | . | 17 | CASSLDPGLAGTDTQYF | TGCGCCAGCAGCTTGGACCCGGGACTAGCGGGCACAGATACGCAGTATTTT
TRBJ2-3 | TRBV7-2 | . | . | 13 | CVSSLALIDTQYF | TGTGTCAGCAGCTTAGCCCTAATAGATACGCAGTATTTT
TRBJ2-1 | TRBV3-1 | . | . | 12 | CASSHSNNEQFF | TGTGCCAGCAGCCATAGTAACAATGAGCAGTTCTTC
TRBJ2-2 | TRBV29-1 | . | few | 12 | CSAARGTGELFF | TGCAGCGCTGCCAGGGGAACCGGGGAGCTGTTTTTT
TRBJ1-1 | TRBV6-2/TRBV6-3 | . | many | 13 | CASSYRRNTEAFF | TGTGCCAGCAGTTACAGGAGGAACACTGAAGCTTTCTTT
TRBJ1-2 | TRBV20-1 | TRBD1 | few | 15 | CSATRETGASFGYTF | TGCAGTGCTACTCGCGAGACAGGGGCCAGTTTTGGCTACACCTTC
TRBJ2-3 | TRBV12-3/TRBV12-4 | . | . | 16 | CASSSNTFTESDTQYF | TGTGCCAGCAGTTCGAACACATTTACAGAGTCAGATACGCAGTATTTT